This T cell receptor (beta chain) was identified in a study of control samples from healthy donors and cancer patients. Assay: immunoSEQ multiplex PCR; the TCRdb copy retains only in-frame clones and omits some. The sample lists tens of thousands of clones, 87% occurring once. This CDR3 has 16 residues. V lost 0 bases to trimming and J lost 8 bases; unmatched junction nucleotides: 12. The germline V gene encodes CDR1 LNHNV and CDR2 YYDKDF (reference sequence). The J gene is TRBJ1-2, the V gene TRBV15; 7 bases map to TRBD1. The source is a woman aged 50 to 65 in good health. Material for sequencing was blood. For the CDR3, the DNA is TGTGCCACCAGCAGAGATTGGGCGGAGGGGGCTCAGGGCTACACCTTC. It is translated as CATSRDWAEGAQGYTF. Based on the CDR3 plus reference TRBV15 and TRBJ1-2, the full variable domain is DAMVIQNPRYQVTQFGKPVTLSCSQTLNHNVMYWYQQKSSQAPKLLFHYYDKDFNNEADTPDNFQSRRPNTSFCFLDIRSPGLGDTAMYLCATSRDWAEGAQGYTFGSGTRLTVV.